The source of this T cell receptor beta chain is a study of T cells in lung cancer brain metastases. In the study overall: Median interval between primary and brain metastasis samples was roughly 300 days.

A few counts support this clone. Antigen: not known. Sequenced by immunoSEQ multiplex PCR; TCRdb stores in-frame clones only, minus some. The sample holds about 5,000 clones; about 88% are singletons and the top ten take less than 4.5%. Study-wide results and caveats: Few clones were shared between paired lesions (mean Morisita around 0.21); most were lesion-specific.

Germline V gene sequence: CDR1 SGDLS, CDR2 YYNGEE. Trimming pared 4 bases from V and 0 bases from J, leaving 14 bases between. The CDR3 length is 16 residues. The TCR sequence derives from a man between 65 and 85 years old with non-small cell lung cancer. V is TRBV9 and J is TRBJ1-3; perhaps TRBD1 as D (6 bases). The sequenced material came from tumor tissue from the primary lung tumor. This chain's CDR3 is CASSSRTASSGNTIYF. The CDR3 DNA is TGTGCCAGCAGCTCCCGGACAGCGAGCTCTGGAAACACCATATATTTT.